This is a list of T cell receptor beta chains from one sample in a study of graft-versus-host responses after intestinal transplantation. For these TCRs, the target antigens are not known. Only in-frame clones appear in the TCRdb table, and some are missing; sequencing was by immunoSEQ multiplex PCR. The sample carries 130,000 to 150,000 clones, around 90% recorded once. The material was unstimulated CD4+ T cells sorted from spleen or lymph node cells, obtained before intestinal transplant. The receptor set was obtained from a human donor who received an intestinal transplant. CDR3s leave out the opening cysteine and the closing phenylalanine or tryptophan.

len	j_gene	v_gene	CDR3aa
14	TRBJ1-4	TRBV28	ASRETGKLTNEKLF
11	TRBJ2-7	TRBV7-2	ASSLGHSYEQY
12	TRBJ2-7	TRBV14	ASSPPRTPFEQY
13	TRBJ1-4	TRBV6-5	ASSYIGSGDEKLF
9	TRBJ2-3	TRBV7-8	ASSLEVTQY
15	TRBJ2-5	TRBV9	ASSPGTSGRLGETQY
13	TRBJ1-2	TRBV5-1	ASSSRQGANYGYT
9	TRBJ2-5	TRBV10-2	ASSVMETQY
11	TRBJ1-2	TRBV27	ASSLRGDYGYT
12	TRBJ2-1	TRBV27	ASSPQGQYSEQF
12	TRBJ2-5	TRBV5-1	ASSPSDSQETQY
9	TRBJ2-7	TRBV20-1	SARVGYEQY